This T cell receptor (beta chain) appears in the sequencing data of a study of blood T cell repertoires in COVID-19. Repertoires were generated with immunoSEQ multiplex PCR, while TCRdb's copy carries only in-frame clones and drops some. This sample has fewer than 350,000 clones, with around 86% found just once. Germline CDR1 reads LNHDA; CDR2 reads SQIVND (reference sequence). Germline trimming cut 4 bases from V and 3 bases from J; bases unmatched to any gene: 4. This CDR3 region has 14 residues. Sequenced: PBMCs or T cells enriched from blood (not recorded which). J is TRBJ1-1 and V is TRBV19, with 8 bases that match TRBD1. The origin of this receptor is a woman aged 35 to 49 who had recovered from COVID-19. CDR3 nucleotides: TGTGCCAGTAGTAGCACCAGGGGGCACACTGAAGCTTTCTTT. Its translation: CASSSTRGHTEAFF.